These 18 T cell receptor beta chains originate from one sample sequenced in a study of blood T cell repertoires in COVID-19. Clones were read by immunoSEQ multiplex PCR, and TCRdb kept only the in-frame ones, dropping some. The table has approximately 160,000 clones, approximately 87% seen once. The sequencing sample was made of peripheral blood. These receptors were taken from a woman in her seventies with acute or convalescent COVID-19.

The rearrangement joins TRBV6-2 or TRBV6-3 to TRBJ2-3; 7 nucleotides align to TRBD1. This CDR3 region has 15 residues. The germline V gene has CDR1 MNHEY and CDR2 SVGEGT. The junction had 8 bases not matched to a gene; V was cut back by 5 bases and J by 3 bases. CDR3 bases: TGTGCCAGCAGTCCGACAGGGTGGGTTACAGATACGCAGTATTTT. This translates into CASSPTGWVTDTQYF.

This clone was seen just once. The rearrangement joins TRBV19 to TRBJ1-1; D is unclear. This CDR3 is 14 amino acids long. V was clipped by 5 bases and J by 0 bases, with 10 bases between them. In germline, CDR1 is LNHDA, CDR2 SQIVND (reference sequence). CDR3 DNA sequence: TGTGCCAGTAGTTATGGCAGTATGAACACTGAAGCTTTCTTT. This translates into CASSYGSMNTEAFF.

The V call is TRBV6-4, the J call TRBJ2-7; weak D call: TRBD2 (6 bases). The germline CDR1 and CDR2 sequences are MRHNA and SNTAGT. The CDR3 has 14 amino acids. Trimming left V 10 bases short and J 6 bases short, with 22 bases between. CDR3 amino acids: CAILRAGSSVEQYF. CDR3 nucleotides: TGTGCCATCCTCAGGGCGGGGAGTAGTGTCGAGCAGTACTTC.

This rearrangement joins TRBV5-1 to TRBJ2-7; 9 bases map to TRBD1. The CDR3 is made up of 15 amino acids. With V trimmed by 0 bases and J by 4 bases, 5 bases remained unmatched. Germline assignment: CDR1 SGHRS and CDR2 YFSETQ. The CDR3 sequence: CASSLAGTGPYEQYF. CDR3 coding DNA: TGCGCCAGCAGCTTGGCGGGGACAGGGCCATACGAGCAGTACTTC.

The chain's CDR3 is CASRLTGITNEKLFF. The CDR3 DNA follows: TGTGCCAGTAGATTAACAGGGATCACTAATGAAAAACTGTTTTTT. The chain links TRBV19 to TRBJ1-4; possibly TRBD1 for D (6 bases). CDR3 length: 15 residues. V was cut by 6 bases and J by 2 bases, with 13 bases left in between. Per germline, CDR1 LNHDA and CDR2 SQIVND (reference sequence).

The chain is built from TRBV6-5 and TRBJ1-1; 7 bases line up with TRBD1. V gave up 3 bases and J gave up 7 bases; unmatched junction bases: 8. Germline CDR1 MNHEY, CDR2 SVGAGI. The CDR3 covers 14 residues. The CDR3 nucleotides read TGTGCCAGCAGTTATTCGACAGGGAGGTTTGAAGCTTTCTTT. It encodes CASSYSTGRFEAFF.

This clone was picked up many times. The V and J genes are TRBV6-2 or TRBV6-3 and TRBJ2-7; D is perhaps TRBD1 (6 bases). The ends were cut back, 5 bases at V and 2 bases at J, with 16 bases in the middle. The CDR3 contains 15 residues. Germline-derived CDR1 and CDR2 are MNHEY and SVGEGT. This chain's CDR3 is CASSIPGTPPYEQYF. CDR3 nucleotides: TGTGCCAGCAGTATACCCGGGACACCACCCTACGAGCAGTACTTC.

J is TRBJ1-1 and V is TRBV6-1, with D perhaps matching TRBD1 (5 bases). CDR3 length: 14 residues. Germline CDR1 reads MNHNS; CDR2 reads SASEGT. V was cut by 2 bases and J by 4 bases, with 11 bases left in between. This CDR3 reads CASSEKGAVTEAFF. As DNA, the CDR3 is TGTGCCAGCAGTGAAAAAGGGGCGGTCACTGAAGCTTTCTTT.

The gene calls are TRBV6-2 or TRBV6-3 and TRBJ2-7; no definite D call. The CDR3 is made up of 15 amino acids. Germline V gene sequence: CDR1 MNHEY, CDR2 SVGEGT. V lost 2 bases, J lost 2 bases, and 13 bases lay in between. Here the CDR3 DNA reads TGTGCCAGCAGTTACCCAAGAGAAGCGACCTACGAGCAGTACTTC. It is translated as CASSYPREATYEQYF.

This chain uses TRBV28 with TRBJ2-3; 8 bases align to TRBD1. Germline-derived CDR1 and CDR2 are MDHEN and SYDVKM. This CDR3 spans 14 amino acids. V dropped 5 bases and J dropped 6; count of bases not matched to a gene: 7. The CDR3 here is CASSLGQGRDTQYF. CDR3 coding DNA: TGTGCCAGCAGTCTCGGACAGGGTCGCGATACGCAGTATTTT. The full variable domain, its missing parts supplied by reference TRBV28 and TRBJ2-3, is DVKVTQSSRYLVKRTGEKVFLECVQDMDHENMFWYRQDPGLGLRLIYFSYDVKMKEKGDIPEGYSVSREKKERFSLILESASTNQTSMYLCASSLGQGRDTQYFGPGTRLTVL.

The chain joins TRBV24-1 to TRBJ2-3; 9 nucleotides line up with TRBD1. V shed 4 bases and J 2 bases; nucleotides not matched to a gene: 12. The CDR3 has 18 amino acids. The germline CDR1 and CDR2 sequences are KGHDR and SFDVKD. The CDR3 nucleotides are TGTGCCACCAGTGACCAGGGCCACGGGACAGGGAACACAGATACGCAGTATTTT. Encoded protein: CATSDQGHGTGNTDTQYF.

The chain links TRBV2 to TRBJ2-1; 13 bases agree with TRBD2. Germline CDR1 reads SNHLY; CDR2 reads FYNNEI. The CDR3 is 16 residues long. The trim removed 5 bases at V and 6 bases at J, leaving 7 bases unmatched. DNA of the CDR3: TGTGCCAGCAGTCCAAGGACTAGCGGGAGCCTCAATGAGCAGTTCTTC. Translated, it gives CASSPRTSGSLNEQFF.

J is TRBJ1-2 and V is TRBV7-9; 7 bases are shared with TRBD1. Looked up from germline, CDR1 is SEHNR and CDR2 is FQNEAQ (reference sequence). This CDR3 has 18 amino acids. V dropped 4 bases and J dropped 4; count of bases not matched to a gene: 18. CDR3 residues: CASSWTGTVTPQGYGYTF. In DNA form, the CDR3 reads TGTGCCAGCAGCTGGACCGGGACAGTGACCCCCCAGGGCTATGGCTACACCTTC.

The rearrangement uses TRBV19 and TRBJ1-5; TRBD1 matches 7 bases. V was pared by 9 bases and J by 0 bases, with 8 bases of the junction left unmatched. CDR3 length: 15 amino acids. Germline V gene data show CDR1 as LNHDA and CDR2 as SQIVND (reference sequence). CDR3 sequence: CASRQGQNSNQPQHF. CDR3 nucleotide sequence: TGTGCCAGCAGACAGGGACAGAATAGCAATCAGCCCCAGCATTTT.

The chain links TRBV9 to TRBJ1-3, with no clear D. With 4 bases removed from V and 1 base from J, the gap between germline ends came to 9 bases. The CDR3 is made up of 14 amino acids. Per the germline V gene, CDR1 is SGDLS and CDR2 is YYNGEE. The CDR3 nucleotides read TGTGCCAGCAGCTTACTGTCATCTGGAAACACCATATATTTT. It translates to CASSLLSSGNTIYF.

V and J are TRBV12-3 or TRBV12-4 and TRBJ1-5; TRBD1 might be the D (6 bases). V was cut by 8 bases and J by 7 bases, with 12 bases left in between. The CDR3 is made up of 12 amino acids. The CDR3 coding sequence is TGTGCCAGCCGCAGGGGCGTGCAGCCCCAGCATTTT. Protein: CASRRGVQPQHF.

V gene TRBV2 combines with J gene TRBJ2-7, with D perhaps TRBD2 (6 bases). Between the trimmed V and J ends, which lost 11 bases and 2 bases, there was a span of 10 bases. The CDR3 spans 11 residues. CDR1 and CDR2 from the germline V gene are SNHLY and FYNNEI. The CDR3 loop is CAGGIAYEQYF. The CDR3 nucleotides read TGTGCCGGCGGGATTGCCTACGAGCAGTACTTC. The complete variable domain, with remaining parts taken from reference TRBV2 and TRBJ2-7, reads EPEVTQTPSHQVTQMGQEVILRCVPISNHLYFYWYRQILGQKVEFLVSFYNNEISEKSEIFDDQFSVERPDGSNFTLKIRSTKLEDSAMYFCAGGIAYEQYFGPGTRLTVT.

CDR3 coding DNA: TGTGCCAGCACCCGTAGTTCTCGGTCCCAGCATTTT. Translation gives CASTRSSRSQHF. The genes are TRBV28 and TRBJ1-5; no clear D. The V end was cut by 7 bases, the J end by 11 bases, with 15 bases between. The germline V gene encodes CDR1 MDHEN and CDR2 SYDVKM. CDR3 length equals 12 residues. Drawing the rest from reference TRBV28 and TRBJ1-5, the complete variable domain is DVKVTQSSRYLVKRTGEKVFLECVQDMDHENMFWYRQDPGLGLRLIYFSYDVKMKEKGDIPEGYSVSREKKERFSLILESASTNQTSMYLCASTRSSRSQHFGDGTRLSIL.